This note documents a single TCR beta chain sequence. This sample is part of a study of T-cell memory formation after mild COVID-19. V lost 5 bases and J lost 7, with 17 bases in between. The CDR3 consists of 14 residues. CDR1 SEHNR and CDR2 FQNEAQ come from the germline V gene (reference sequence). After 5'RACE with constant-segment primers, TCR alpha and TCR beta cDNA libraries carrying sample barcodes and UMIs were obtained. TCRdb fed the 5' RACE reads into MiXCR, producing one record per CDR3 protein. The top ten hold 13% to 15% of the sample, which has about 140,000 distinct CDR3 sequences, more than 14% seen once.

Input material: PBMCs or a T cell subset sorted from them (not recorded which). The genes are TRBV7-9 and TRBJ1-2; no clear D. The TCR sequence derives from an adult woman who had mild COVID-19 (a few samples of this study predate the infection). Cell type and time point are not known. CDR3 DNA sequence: TGTGCCAGCAGCCCTCACGAGGACCTGGGTGGCTACACCTTC. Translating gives CASSPHEDLGGYTF.